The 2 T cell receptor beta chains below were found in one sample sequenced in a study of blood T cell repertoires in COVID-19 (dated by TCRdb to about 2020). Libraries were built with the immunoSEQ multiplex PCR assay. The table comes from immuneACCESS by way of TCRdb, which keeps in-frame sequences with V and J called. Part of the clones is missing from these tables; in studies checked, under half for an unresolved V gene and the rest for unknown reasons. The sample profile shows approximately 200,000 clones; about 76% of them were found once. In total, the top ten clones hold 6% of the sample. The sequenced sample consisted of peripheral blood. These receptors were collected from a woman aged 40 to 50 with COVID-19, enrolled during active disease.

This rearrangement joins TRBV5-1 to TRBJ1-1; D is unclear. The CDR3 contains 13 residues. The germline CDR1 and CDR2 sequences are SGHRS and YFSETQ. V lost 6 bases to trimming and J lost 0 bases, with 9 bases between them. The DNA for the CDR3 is TGCGCCAGCAAGCCTGCGTTGAACACTGAAGCTTTCTTT. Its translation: CASKPALNTEAFF.

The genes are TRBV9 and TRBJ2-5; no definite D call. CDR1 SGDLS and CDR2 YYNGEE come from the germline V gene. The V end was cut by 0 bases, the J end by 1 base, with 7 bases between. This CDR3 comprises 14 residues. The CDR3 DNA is TGTGCCAGCAGCGTAGACCCTAGCCAAGAGACCCAGTACTTC. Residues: CASSVDPSQETQYF. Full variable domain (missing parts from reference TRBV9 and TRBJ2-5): DSGVTQTPKHLITATGQRVTLRCSPRSGDLSVYWYQQSLDQGLQFLIQYYNGEERAKGNILERFSAQQFPDLHSELNLSSLELGDSALYFCASSVDPSQETQYFGPGTRLLVL.